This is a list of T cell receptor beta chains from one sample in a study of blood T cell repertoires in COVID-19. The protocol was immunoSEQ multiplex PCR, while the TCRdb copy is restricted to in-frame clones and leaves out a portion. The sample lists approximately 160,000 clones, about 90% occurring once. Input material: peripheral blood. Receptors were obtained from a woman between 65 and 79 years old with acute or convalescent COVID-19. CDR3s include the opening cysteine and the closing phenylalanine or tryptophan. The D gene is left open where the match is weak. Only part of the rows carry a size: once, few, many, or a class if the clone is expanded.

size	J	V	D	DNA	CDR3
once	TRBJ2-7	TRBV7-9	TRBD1	TGTGCCAGCAGCCCAGGGACAGGGTACGAGCAGTACTTC	CASSPGTGYEQYF
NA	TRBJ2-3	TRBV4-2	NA	TGTGCCAGCAGCCGCGGGGCAATGGATGGCACAGATACGCAGTATTTT	CASSRGAMDGTDTQYF
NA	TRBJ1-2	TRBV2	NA	TGTGCCAGCAGTGAGGGTACAGGCCCTTATGGCTACACCTTC	CASSEGTGPYGYTF
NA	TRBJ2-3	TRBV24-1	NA	TGTGCCACCAGTGATTTGATTGGGGGGACTCTCGGTACGCAGTATTTT	CATSDLIGGTLGTQYF
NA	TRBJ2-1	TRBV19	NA	TGTGCCAGTAATGGGGGGACCTCCTACAATGAGCAGTTCTTC	CASNGGTSYNEQFF
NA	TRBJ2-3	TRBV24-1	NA	TGTGCCACCAGTGATTTAGGGGGGGCAGATACGCAGTATTTT	CATSDLGGADTQYF
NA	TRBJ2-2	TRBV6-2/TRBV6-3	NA	TGTGCCAGCAGTTTGCGGGATTACACCGGGGAGCTGTTTTTT	CASSLRDYTGELFF
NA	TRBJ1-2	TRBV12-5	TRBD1	TGTGCTAGTGGTTTGGCCTCCGGGACAGGGGGCCTTCTAGTCTATGGCTACACCTTC	CASGLASGTGGLLVYGYTF
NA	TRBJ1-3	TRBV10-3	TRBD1	TGTGCCGCGGGACAGGGATTCCCTGGAAACACCATATATTTT	CAAGQGFPGNTIYF
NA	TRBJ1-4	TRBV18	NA	TGTGCCAGCTCACTGTCGACCGGTGCGGGGAAAAAACTGTTTTTT	CASSLSTGAGKKLFF
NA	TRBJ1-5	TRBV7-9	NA	TGTGCCAGCAGCCTTAGCTCTAGTAATCAGCCCCAGCATTTT	CASSLSSSNQPQHF
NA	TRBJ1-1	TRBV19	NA	TGTGCCAGTAGCCCCGGAGGGGTCACTGAAGCTTTCTTT	CASSPGGVTEAFF
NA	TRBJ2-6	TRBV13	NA	TGTGCCAGCAGCGGAGCTAGAGAAAACTTTGCTGGGGCCAACGTCCTGACTTTC	CASSGARENFAGANVLTF
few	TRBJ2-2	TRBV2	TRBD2	TGTGCCAGCAGTGACGGGGTCGGGAGGTTAACCGGGGAGCTGTTTTTT	CASSDGVGRLTGELFF
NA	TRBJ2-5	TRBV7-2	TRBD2	TGTGCCAGCAGCTTGGACGGGGGGGAGACCCAGTACTTC	CASSLDGGETQYF
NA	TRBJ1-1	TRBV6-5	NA	TGTGCCAGCAGTCTCGGACGGGGAACTGAAGCTTTCTTT	CASSLGRGTEAFF
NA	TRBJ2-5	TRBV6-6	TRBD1	TGTGCCAGCAGTTACTCGATAGGGAGCGGACGGACAGGGCTGTACTTC	CASSYSIGSGRTGLYF
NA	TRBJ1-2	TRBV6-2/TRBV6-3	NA	TGTGCCAGCAGTTCCCGGAGGGGTTCTGGCTACACCTTC	CASSSRRGSGYTF
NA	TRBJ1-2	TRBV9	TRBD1	TGTGCCAGCAGCGTAGGGGCAGGGGGATCGGGAGGCTACACCTTC	CASSVGAGGSGGYTF
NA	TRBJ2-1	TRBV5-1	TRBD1	TGCGCCAGCAGTCCAACCGGGACAGGGCTCAATGAGCAGTTCTTC	CASSPTGTGLNEQFF
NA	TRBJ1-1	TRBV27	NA	TGTGCCAGCAACAGTCATACGATCCGTCCGGGAAACACTGAAGCTTTCTTT	CASNSHTIRPGNTEAFF
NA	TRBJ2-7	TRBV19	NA	TGTGCCAGTAGTACCCGGGAAAGAAGGTTCTACGAGCAGTACTTC	CASSTRERRFYEQYF
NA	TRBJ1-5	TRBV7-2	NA	TGTGCCAGCAGCTTAGTTGCGGGTCTCTCCAATCAGCCCCAGCATTTT	CASSLVAGLSNQPQHF
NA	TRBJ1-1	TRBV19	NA	TGTGCCAGTAGTATCGGGAGCCCTCCTGGGGCTTTCTTT	CASSIGSPPGAFF
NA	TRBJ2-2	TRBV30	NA	TGTGCCTGGAAATCGACAGGGAACACCGGGGAGCTGTTTTTT	CAWKSTGNTGELFF
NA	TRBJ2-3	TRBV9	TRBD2	TGTGCCAGCAGCGGCGGTAGCGGGGCTAGCACAGATACGCAGTATTTT	CASSGGSGASTDTQYF
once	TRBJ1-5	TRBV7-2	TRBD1	TGTGCCAGCAGCCCAGGGGACAGAGATAACAATCAGCCCCAGCATTTT	CASSPGDRDNNQPQHF
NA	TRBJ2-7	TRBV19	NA	TGTGCCAGTAGACTCTCCGACAGCGCCCTGTACGAGCAGTACTTC	CASRLSDSALYEQYF
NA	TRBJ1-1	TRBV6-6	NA	TGTGCCAGCAGCTATACTCGAATGAACACTGAAGCTTTCTTT	CASSYTRMNTEAFF
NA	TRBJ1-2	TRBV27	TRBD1	TGTGCCAGCAGTTCCGGGACAGGGGCCCCGCCTTATGGCTACACCTTC	CASSSGTGAPPYGYTF
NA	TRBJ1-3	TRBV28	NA	TGTGCCAGCAGTTTTGCGGGGATTGGAAACACCATATATTTT	CASSFAGIGNTIYF
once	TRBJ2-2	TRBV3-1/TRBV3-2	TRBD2	TGTGCCAGCAGCCAAGATCGAAGCGGGAGTAGGAGATCCGGGGAGCTGTTTTTT	CASSQDRSGSRRSGELFF
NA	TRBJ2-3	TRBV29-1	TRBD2	TGCAGCGTTCCCACTAGCGGGGATGGGACCCTTAGCACAGATACGCAGTATTTT	CSVPTSGDGTLSTDTQYF
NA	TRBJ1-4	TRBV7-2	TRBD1	TGTGCCAGCAGCCGACAGGGTAGAGAAAAACTGTTTTTT	CASSRQGREKLFF
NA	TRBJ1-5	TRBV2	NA	TGTGCCAGCAGTGAAACGGGGGGGCTAGGGATCCGCAATCAGCCCCAGCATTTT	CASSETGGLGIRNQPQHF
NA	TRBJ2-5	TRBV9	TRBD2	TGTGCCAGCAGCGTAGATTGGGGGGGTGAGACCCAGTACTTC	CASSVDWGGETQYF
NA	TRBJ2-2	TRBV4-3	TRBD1	TGCGCCAGCAGCCAAGATGGGCACAGGGGCGGGGAGCTGTTTTTT	CASSQDGHRGGELFF
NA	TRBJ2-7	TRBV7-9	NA	TGTGCCAGCAGCTCCCTAGCGCCCAACTACGAGCAGTACTTC	CASSSLAPNYEQYF
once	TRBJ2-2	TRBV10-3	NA	TGTGCCATCAGGACTAGTACCACCGGGGAGCTGTTTTTT	CAIRTSTTGELFF
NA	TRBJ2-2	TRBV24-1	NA	TGTGCCACCAGTGTGGGAGATCAGCTGTTTTTT	CATSVGDQLFF